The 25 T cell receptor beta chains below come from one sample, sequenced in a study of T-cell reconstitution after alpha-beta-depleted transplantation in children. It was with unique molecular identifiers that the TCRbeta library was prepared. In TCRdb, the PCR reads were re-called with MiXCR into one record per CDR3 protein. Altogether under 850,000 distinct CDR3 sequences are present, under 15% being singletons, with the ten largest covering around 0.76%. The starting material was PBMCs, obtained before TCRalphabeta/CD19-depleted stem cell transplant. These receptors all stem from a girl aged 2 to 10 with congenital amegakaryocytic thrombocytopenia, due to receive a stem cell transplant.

The CDR3 DNA follows: TGTGCCAGCAGCCAAGCTCCCTCTATACCATCAGATACGCAGTATTTT. This gives the protein CASSQAPSIPSDTQYF. The rearrangement joins TRBV3-1 to TRBJ2-3; D uncertain. Germline values: CDR1 LGHDT, CDR2 YNNKEL (reference sequence). This CDR3 has 16 residues. Trimming shortened V by 1 base and J by 4 bases, and 15 bases separated the two germline ends.

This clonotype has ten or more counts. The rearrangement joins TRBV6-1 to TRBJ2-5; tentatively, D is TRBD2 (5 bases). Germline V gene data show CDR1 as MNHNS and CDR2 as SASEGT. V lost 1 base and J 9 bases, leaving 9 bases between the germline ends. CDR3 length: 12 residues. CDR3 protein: CASSEVREPQYF. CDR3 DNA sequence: TGTGCCAGCAGTGAAGTTAGGGAGCCCCAGTACTTC.

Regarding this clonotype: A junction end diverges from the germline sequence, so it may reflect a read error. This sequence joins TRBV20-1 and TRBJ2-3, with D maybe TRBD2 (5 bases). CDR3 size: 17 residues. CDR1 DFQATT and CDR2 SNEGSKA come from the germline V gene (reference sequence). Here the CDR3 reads CCAIVSSGKERTDTQYF. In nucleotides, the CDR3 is TGCTGTGCTATCGTCTCGTCGGGGAAGGAGAGGACAGATACGCAGTATTTT.

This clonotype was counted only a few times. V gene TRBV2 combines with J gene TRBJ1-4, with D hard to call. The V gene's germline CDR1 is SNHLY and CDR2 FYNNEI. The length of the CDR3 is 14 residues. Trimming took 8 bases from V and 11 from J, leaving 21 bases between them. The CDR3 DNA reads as TGTGCCAGCCGACCACCCCCGGCACTGGGCAAACTGTTTTTT. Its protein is CASRPPPALGKLFF.

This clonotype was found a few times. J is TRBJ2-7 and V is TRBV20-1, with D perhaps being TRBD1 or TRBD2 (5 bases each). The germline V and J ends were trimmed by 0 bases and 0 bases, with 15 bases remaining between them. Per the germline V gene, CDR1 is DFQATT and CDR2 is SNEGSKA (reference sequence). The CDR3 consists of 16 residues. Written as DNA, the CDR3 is TGCAGTGCTAGAGATTCCGGGACGTTTAGCTCCTACGAGCAGTACTTC. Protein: CSARDSGTFSSYEQYF.

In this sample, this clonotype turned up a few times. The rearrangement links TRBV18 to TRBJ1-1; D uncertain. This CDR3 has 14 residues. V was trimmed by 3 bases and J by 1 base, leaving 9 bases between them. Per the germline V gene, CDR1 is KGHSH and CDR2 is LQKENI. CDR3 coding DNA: TGTGCCAGCTCACCGAGGACGGCGAACACTGAAGCTTTCTTT. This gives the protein CASSPRTANTEAFF.

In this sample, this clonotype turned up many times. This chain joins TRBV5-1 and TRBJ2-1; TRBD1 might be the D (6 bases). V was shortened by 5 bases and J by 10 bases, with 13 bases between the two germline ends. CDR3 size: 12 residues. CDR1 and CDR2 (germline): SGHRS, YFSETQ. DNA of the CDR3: TGCGCCAGCAGGACAGGTTCTGGAGAGCAGTTCTTC. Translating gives CASRTGSGEQFF.

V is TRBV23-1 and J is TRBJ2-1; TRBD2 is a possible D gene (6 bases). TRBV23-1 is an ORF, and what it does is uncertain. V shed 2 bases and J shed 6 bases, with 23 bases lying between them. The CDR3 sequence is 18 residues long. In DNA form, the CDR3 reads TGCGCCAGCAGTCAACTCGGGAGAACCAGAACTGCCAGCAATGAGCAGTTCTTC. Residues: CASSQLGRTRTASNEQFF.

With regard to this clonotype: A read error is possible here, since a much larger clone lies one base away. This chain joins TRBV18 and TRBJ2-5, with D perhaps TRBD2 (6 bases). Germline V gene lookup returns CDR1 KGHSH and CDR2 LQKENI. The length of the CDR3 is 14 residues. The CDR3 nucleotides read TGTGCCAGCCCACCTCTCGGGGGCCAAGAGACCCAGTACTTC. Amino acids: CASPPLGGQETQYF.

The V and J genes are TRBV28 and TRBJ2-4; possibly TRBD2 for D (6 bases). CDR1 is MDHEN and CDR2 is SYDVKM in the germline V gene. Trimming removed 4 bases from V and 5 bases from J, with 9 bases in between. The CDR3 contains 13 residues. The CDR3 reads CASSYPSENIQYF. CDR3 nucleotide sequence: TGTGCCAGCAGTTATCCTAGCGAAAACATTCAGTACTTC.

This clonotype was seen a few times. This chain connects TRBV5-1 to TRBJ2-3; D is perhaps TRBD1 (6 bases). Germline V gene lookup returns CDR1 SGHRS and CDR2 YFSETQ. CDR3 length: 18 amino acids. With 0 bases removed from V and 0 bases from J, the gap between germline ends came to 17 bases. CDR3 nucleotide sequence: TGCGCCAGCAGCTTGGTATTCCCCGTCCAGGGGAGCACAGATACGCAGTATTTT. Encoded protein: CASSLVFPVQGSTDTQYF.

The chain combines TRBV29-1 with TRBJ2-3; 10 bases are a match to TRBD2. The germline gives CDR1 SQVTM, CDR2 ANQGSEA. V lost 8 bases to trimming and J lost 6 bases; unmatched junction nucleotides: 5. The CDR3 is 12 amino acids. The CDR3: CSSGTSADTQYF. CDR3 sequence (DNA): TGCAGCAGTGGGACTAGCGCTGATACGCAGTATTTT.

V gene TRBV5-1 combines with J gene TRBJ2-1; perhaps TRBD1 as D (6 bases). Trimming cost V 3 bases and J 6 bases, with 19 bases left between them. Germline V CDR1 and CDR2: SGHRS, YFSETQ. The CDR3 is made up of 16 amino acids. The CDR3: CASSWIPATGSNEQFF. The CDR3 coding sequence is TGCGCCAGCAGCTGGATCCCGGCCACAGGGAGCAATGAGCAGTTCTTC.

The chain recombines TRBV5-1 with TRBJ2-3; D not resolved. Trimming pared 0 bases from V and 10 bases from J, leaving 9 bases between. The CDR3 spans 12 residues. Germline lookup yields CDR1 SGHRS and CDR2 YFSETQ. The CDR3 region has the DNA TGCGCCAGCAGCTTGGGTGAGGCTCCGCAGTATTTT. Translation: CASSLGEAPQYF. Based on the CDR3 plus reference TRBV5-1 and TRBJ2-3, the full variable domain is KAGVTQTPRYLIKTRGQQVTLSCSPISGHRSVSWYQQTPGQGLQFLFEYFSETQRNKGNFPGRFSGRQFSNSRSEMNVSTLELGDSALYLCASSLGEAPQYFGPGTRLTVL.

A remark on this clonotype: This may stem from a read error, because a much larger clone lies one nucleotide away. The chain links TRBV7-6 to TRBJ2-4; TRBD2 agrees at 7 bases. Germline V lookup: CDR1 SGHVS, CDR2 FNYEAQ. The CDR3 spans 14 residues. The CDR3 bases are TGTGCCAGCAGCTTACTAGCGGAAAAAAACATTCAGTCCTTC. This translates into CASSLLAEKNIQSF.

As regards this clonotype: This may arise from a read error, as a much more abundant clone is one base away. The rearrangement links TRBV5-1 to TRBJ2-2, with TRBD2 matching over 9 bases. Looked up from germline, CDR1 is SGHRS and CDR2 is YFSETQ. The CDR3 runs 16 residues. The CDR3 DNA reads TGCGGCAGCAGCTTGTTGAGCGGGAGGACCGCCGGGGAGCTGTTTTTT. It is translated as CGSSLLSGRTAGELFF. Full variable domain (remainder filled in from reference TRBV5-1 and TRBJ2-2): KAGVTQTPRYLIKTRGQQVTLSCSPISGHRSVSWYQQTPGQGLQFLFEYFSETQRNKGNFPGRFSGRQFSNSRSEMNVSTLELGDSALYLCGSSLLSGRTAGELFFGEGSRLTVL.

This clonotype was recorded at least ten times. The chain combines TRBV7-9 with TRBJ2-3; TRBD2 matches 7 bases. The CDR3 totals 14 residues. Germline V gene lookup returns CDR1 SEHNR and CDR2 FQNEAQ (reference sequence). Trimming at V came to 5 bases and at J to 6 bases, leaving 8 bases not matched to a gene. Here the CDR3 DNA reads TGTGCCAGCAGCGTAGGCGGGAGCTCGGATACGCAGTATTTT. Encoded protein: CASSVGGSSDTQYF.

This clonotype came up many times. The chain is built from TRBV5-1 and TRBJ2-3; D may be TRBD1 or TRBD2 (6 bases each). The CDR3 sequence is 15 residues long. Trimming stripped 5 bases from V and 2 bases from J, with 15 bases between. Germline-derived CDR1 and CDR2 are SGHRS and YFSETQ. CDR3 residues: CASSTGTVTTDTQYF. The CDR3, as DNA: TGCGCCAGCAGTACAGGGACTGTAACCACAGATACGCAGTATTTT.

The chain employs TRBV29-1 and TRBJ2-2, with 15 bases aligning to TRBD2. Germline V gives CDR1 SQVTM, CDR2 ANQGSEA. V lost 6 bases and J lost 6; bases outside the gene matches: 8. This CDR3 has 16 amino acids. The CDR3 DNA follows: TGCAGCGTAGCCGGGACTAGCGGGAGGCTCGCCGGGGAGCTGTTTTTT. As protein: CSVAGTSGRLAGELFF.

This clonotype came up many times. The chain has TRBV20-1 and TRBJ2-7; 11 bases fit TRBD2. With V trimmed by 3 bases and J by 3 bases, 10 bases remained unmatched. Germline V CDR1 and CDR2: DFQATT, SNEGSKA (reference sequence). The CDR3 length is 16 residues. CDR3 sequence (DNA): TGCAGTGCTAGCTGGTTAGCGACTAGCGGGATCTACGAGCAGTACTTC. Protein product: CSASWLATSGIYEQYF.

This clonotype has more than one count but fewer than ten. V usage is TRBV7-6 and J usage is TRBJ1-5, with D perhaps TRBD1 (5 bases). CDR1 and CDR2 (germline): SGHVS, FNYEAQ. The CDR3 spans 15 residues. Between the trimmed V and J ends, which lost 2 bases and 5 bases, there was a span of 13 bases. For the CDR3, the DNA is TGTGCCAGCAGCTTATCCAGGGTTATTGATCAGCCCCAGCATTTT. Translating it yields CASSLSRVIDQPQHF.

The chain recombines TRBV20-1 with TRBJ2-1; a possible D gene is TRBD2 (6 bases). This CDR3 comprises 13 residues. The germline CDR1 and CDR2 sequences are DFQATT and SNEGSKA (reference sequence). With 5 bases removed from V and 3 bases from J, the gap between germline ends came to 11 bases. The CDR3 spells CSAREFNYNEQFF. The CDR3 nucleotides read TGCAGTGCTCGGGAGTTCAACTACAATGAGCAGTTCTTC.

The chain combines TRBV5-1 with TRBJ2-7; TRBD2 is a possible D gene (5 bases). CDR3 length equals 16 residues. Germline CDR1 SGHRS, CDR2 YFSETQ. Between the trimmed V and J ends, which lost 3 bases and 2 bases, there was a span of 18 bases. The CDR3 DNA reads TGCGCCAGCAGCTCGAGGGCGCCACCTGGGACCTACGAGCAGTACTTC. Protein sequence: CASSSRAPPGTYEQYF.

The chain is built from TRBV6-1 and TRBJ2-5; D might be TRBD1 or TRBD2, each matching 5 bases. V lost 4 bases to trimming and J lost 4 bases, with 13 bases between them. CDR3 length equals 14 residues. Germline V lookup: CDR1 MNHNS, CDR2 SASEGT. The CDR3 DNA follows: TGTGCCAGCAGTGCGACCTGGGGGAGAGAGACCCAGTACTTC. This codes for CASSATWGRETQYF.

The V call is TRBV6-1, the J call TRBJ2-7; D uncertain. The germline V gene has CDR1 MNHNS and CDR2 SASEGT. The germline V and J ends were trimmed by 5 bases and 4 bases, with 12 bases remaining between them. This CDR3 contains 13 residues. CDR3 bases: TGTGCCAGCAGTCGGATATTAGGTTACGAGCAGTACTTC. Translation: CASSRILGYEQYF.